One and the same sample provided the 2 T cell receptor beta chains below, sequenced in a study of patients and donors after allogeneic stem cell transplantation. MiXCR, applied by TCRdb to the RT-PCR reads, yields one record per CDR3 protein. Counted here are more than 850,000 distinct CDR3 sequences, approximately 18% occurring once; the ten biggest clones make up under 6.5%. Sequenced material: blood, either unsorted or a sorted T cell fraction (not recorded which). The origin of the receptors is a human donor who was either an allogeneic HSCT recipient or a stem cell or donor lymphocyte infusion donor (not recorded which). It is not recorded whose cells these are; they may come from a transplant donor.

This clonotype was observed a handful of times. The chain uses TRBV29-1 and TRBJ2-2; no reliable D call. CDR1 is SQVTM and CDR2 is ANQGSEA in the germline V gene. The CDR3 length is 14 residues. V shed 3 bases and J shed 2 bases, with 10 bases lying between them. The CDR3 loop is CSVERQPNTGELFF. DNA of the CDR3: TGCAGCGTTGAGAGGCAGCCCAACACCGGGGAGCTGTTTTTT.

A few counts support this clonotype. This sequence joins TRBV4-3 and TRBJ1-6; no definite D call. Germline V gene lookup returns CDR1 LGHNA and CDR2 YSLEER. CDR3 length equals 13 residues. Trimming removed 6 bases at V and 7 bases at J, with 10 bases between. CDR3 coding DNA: TGCGCCAGCAGTATGCATTTGAATTCACCCCTCCACTTT. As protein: CASSMHLNSPLHF.